This TCR beta chain was sequenced in a study of shared clonotypes between healthy human individuals. Study as a whole: In total, the donors were a couple of women and a few men aged 18 to 49. Study-wide results and limits: With few donors, the genetic and exposure-history diversity represented was limited. Collection of samples was limited to blood; tissue repertoires likely differ.

Loaded into unsorted PBMC replicate PCRs was 300 ng DNA, some 27,000 T cell genomes. Assay: immunoSEQ multiplex PCR; the TCRdb copy retains only in-frame clones and omits some. The sample lists 400,000 to 600,000 clones, roughly 79% occurring once. As for this clone: Its specificity is unknown.

V was trimmed by 4 bases and J by 3 bases, leaving 15 bases between them. Per the germline V gene, CDR1 is LNHDA and CDR2 is SQIVND (reference sequence). The CDR3 extends over 15 amino acids. J is TRBJ2-5 and V is TRBV19; tentative D call: TRBD2 (6 bases). The clonotype originates from a woman aged 40 to 50 in good health. Some clones in this sample may be carry-over from other donors' samples. Sequenced: PBMCs. DNA of the CDR3: TGTGCCAGTAGTACCACCGGGACTGAGAAAGAGACCCAGTACTTC. Translated, it gives CASSTTGTEKETQYF.